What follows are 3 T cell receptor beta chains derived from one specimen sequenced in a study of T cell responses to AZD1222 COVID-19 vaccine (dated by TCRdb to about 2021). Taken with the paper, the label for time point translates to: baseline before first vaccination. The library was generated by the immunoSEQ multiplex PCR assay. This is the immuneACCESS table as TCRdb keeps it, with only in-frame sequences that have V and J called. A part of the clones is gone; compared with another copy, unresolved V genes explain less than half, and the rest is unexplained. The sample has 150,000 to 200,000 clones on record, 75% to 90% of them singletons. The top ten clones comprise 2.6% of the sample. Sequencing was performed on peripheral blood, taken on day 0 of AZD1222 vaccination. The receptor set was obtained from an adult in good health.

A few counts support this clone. The CDR3 sequence: CASSTGTGAYEQYF. The CDR3 DNA reads TGTGCCAGCAGCACCGGGACAGGGGCCTACGAGCAGTACTTC. The chain carries TRBV6-5 and TRBJ2-7; 10 bases align to TRBD1. The CDR3 contains 14 residues. Germline CDR1 is MNHEY and CDR2 is SVGAGI. The trim removed 6 bases at V and 2 bases at J, leaving 4 bases unmatched.

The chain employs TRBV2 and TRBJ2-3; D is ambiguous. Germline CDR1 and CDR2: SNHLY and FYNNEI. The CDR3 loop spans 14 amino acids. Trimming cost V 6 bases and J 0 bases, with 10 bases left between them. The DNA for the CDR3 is TGTGCCAGCAGCGAAAGTTGGAGCACAGATACGCAGTATTTT. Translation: CASSESWSTDTQYF.

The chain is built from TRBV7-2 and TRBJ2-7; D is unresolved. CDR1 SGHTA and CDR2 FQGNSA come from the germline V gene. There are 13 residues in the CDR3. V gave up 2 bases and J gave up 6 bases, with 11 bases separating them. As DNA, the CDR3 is TGTGCCAGCAGCTTATTATCAGGAGCCGAGCAGTACTTC. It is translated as CASSLLSGAEQYF.